The 10 T cell receptor beta chains presented below share a single source sample, sequenced in a study of Ad26.COV2.S vaccination and SARS-CoV-2 variants. Method: immunoSEQ multiplex PCR; TCRdb's copy keeps in-frame clones and lacks some. The table lists about 330,000 clones, around 90% of them singletons. Treatment in this sample: 15 to 20 received Ad26.COV2.S at low or high dose, single or two shots; 5 received placebo; per-sample allocation not given. Day 63 following the first vaccine or placebo injection was when the samples were taken. Sequencing used peripheral blood, obtained in a trial of Ad26.COV2.S vaccine versus placebo. The receptors were gathered from a person between 18 and 60 years old who received the Ad26.COV2.S COVID-19 vaccine or a placebo.

This clone was counted a single time. The rearrangement uses TRBV6-2 or TRBV6-3 and TRBJ2-4, with 7 bases fitting TRBD2. The CDR3 runs 17 residues. Unmatched junction bases numbered 18, after V lost 5 bases and J lost 8 bases. The germline CDR1 and CDR2 sequences are MNHEY and SVGEGT. The chain's CDR3 is CASSTHLSGEPKDIQYF. CDR3 sequence (DNA): TGTGCCAGCAGTACCCACCTCAGCGGGGAGCCCAAGGACATTCAGTACTTC.

The gene calls are TRBV5-1 and TRBJ2-7; D is unclear. CDR1 and CDR2 from the germline V gene are SGHRS and YFSETQ. Trimming took 3 bases from V and 7 from J, leaving 14 bases between them. This CDR3 has 13 residues. The CDR3 nucleotides read TGCGCCAGCAGCTCCGCCCCGGCGCGGGAGCAGTACTTC. Its protein is CASSSAPAREQYF.

The chain joins TRBV4-3 to TRBJ1-3, with 7 bases identical to TRBD1. The germline V gene encodes CDR1 LGHNA and CDR2 YSLEER. After removal of 1 base from V and 0 bases from J, the junction contained 6 bases not matched to a gene. This CDR3 spans 17 amino acids. The CDR3 sequence: CASSQVYRGNSGNTIYF. In DNA, the CDR3 is TGCGCCAGCAGCCAAGTCTACAGGGGCAACTCTGGAAACACCATATATTTT.

The rearrangement joins TRBV7-9 to TRBJ2-2; 9 bases are shared with TRBD2. J lost 4 bases, V lost 6 bases, and 6 bases had no gene match. Germline assignment: CDR1 SEHNR and CDR2 FQNEAQ (reference sequence). The CDR3 is 15 amino acids. The CDR3 sequence: CASRGVSGGTGELFF. The CDR3 DNA reads TGTGCCAGCAGGGGTGTTAGCGGGGGCACCGGGGAGCTGTTTTTT.

V gene TRBV28 combines with J gene TRBJ1-1; possible D gene TRBD1, 5 bases. Per germline, CDR1 MDHEN and CDR2 SYDVKM. Trimming pared 1 base from V and 10 bases from J, leaving 28 bases between. This CDR3 has 18 residues. The CDR3 DNA sequence: TGTGCCAGCAGTTTATCGTACGGCCTAGGGGACCCGCCGGGAGGAGCTTTCTTT. Its protein product is CASSLSYGLGDPPGGAFF. Based on the CDR3 plus reference TRBV28 and TRBJ1-1, the full variable domain is DVKVTQSSRYLVKRTGEKVFLECVQDMDHENMFWYRQDPGLGLRLIYFSYDVKMKEKGDIPEGYSVSREKKERFSLILESASTNQTSMYLCASSLSYGLGDPPGGAFFGQGTRLTVV.

The CDR3 here is CSAGHPSVLSYNEQFF. The DNA for the CDR3 is TGCAGCGCCGGACACCCTAGCGTTCTGTCCTACAATGAGCAGTTCTTC. The rearrangement joins TRBV29-1 to TRBJ2-1; a weak D match, TRBD2 (6 bases). The CDR3 is 16 residues long. V shed 7 bases and J shed 1 base, with 20 bases lying between them. Per the germline V gene, CDR1 is SQVTM and CDR2 is ANQGSEA.

The V gene is TRBV29-1, the J gene TRBJ2-2; TRBD1 matches 10 bases. The CDR3 covers 20 residues. Germline loops: CDR1 SQVTM, CDR2 ANQGSEA. V was clipped by 1 base and J by 3 bases; unmatched bases: 17. CDR3 coding DNA: TGCAGCGTTGAAGTTCTTTCGGGACAGGGGACCCCACAATACACCGGGGAGCTGTTTTTT. Translation: CSVEVLSGQGTPQYTGELFF.

The chain uses TRBV28 and TRBJ2-1, with D maybe TRBD1 (5 bases). Germline CDR1 and CDR2: MDHEN and SYDVKM. The length of the CDR3 is 14 residues. Trimming cost V 6 bases and J 7 bases, with 16 bases left between them. The DNA of the CDR3 is TGTGCCAGCAGAAGGGGTAACGCGTTAAATGAGCAGTTCTTC. Residues: CASRRGNALNEQFF. The full variable domain, its missing parts supplied by reference TRBV28 and TRBJ2-1, is DVKVTQSSRYLVKRTGEKVFLECVQDMDHENMFWYRQDPGLGLRLIYFSYDVKMKEKGDIPEGYSVSREKKERFSLILESASTNQTSMYLCASRRGNALNEQFFGPGTRLTVL.

V and J are TRBV7-3 and TRBJ2-2, with TRBD2 matching 7 bases. Germline V gene lookup returns CDR1 SGHTA and CDR2 FQGTGA. This CDR3 contains 17 residues. J gave up 0 bases and V 6 bases, and 10 bases lay outside the gene matches. In nucleotides, the CDR3 is TGTGCCAGCAGGTCCACCCCTAGCGGCCCGAACACCGGGGAGCTGTTTTTT. As protein: CASRSTPSGPNTGELFF.

V and J are TRBV4-3 and TRBJ2-3, with a tentative D call TRBD2 (5 bases). V lost 0 bases, J lost 0 bases, and 13 bases lay in between. This CDR3 has 17 residues. The germline gives CDR1 LGHNA, CDR2 YSLEER. This CDR3 reads CASSQDPPSTSTDTQYF. As DNA, the CDR3 is TGCGCCAGCAGCCAAGACCCACCTAGCACTAGCACAGATACGCAGTATTTT.